This passage covers 9 T cell receptor beta chains from one sample sequenced in a study of T cells in Graves' hyperthyroidism and ophthalmopathy (dated by TCRdb to the late 2010s). Library method: multiplex PCR. This sample was sequenced with an Illumina HiSeq 2000. Amplification of TCR beta CDR3 regions was carried out from RNA transcripts. For the first round of RT-PCR on the TCR CDR3, the HTBI primer set was used together with the Qiagen OneStep RT-PCR kit. TCRdb itself trimmed the public reads at Q25 with fastp, ran MiXCR and retained productive beta chains. For every CDR3 protein sequence, its rows merge into one entry that carries the most common genes and DNA. This sample is represented by about 640,000 distinct CDR3 sequences; under 25% of them were singletons. The ten largest clones capture about 35% of the sample. The sequenced sample was blood. These receptors were taken from a man aged 25-45 years with Graves' ophthalmopathy.

This clonotype was seen at least ten times. The chain recombines TRBV7-9 with TRBJ2-5; the D call may be TRBD1 or TRBD2 (5 bases each). This CDR3 has 15 residues. CDR1 is SEHNR and CDR2 is FQNEAQ in the germline V gene (reference sequence). The V end was cut by 8 bases, the J end by 4 bases, with 20 bases between. CDR3 amino acids: CASSLGTGGRETQYF. The CDR3 nucleotides read TGTGCCAGCTCTCTTGGGACGGGCGGAAGAGAGACCCAGTACTTC.

This chain uses TRBV5-1 with TRBJ2-5; 7 nucleotides match TRBD2. With V trimmed by 4 bases and J by 4 bases, 10 bases remained unmatched. The CDR3 is made up of 15 amino acids. Per germline, CDR1 SGHRS and CDR2 YFSETQ. This CDR3 reads CASSMGLTGGETQYF. CDR3 coding DNA: TGCGCCAGCAGCATGGGACTAACCGGCGGAGAGACCCAGTACTTC. The complete variable domain, with remaining parts taken from reference TRBV5-1 and TRBJ2-5, reads KAGVTQTPRYLIKTRGQQVTLSCSPISGHRSVSWYQQTPGQGLQFLFEYFSETQRNKGNFPGRFSGRQFSNSRSEMNVSTLELGDSALYLCASSMGLTGGETQYFGPGTRLLVL.

This chain joins TRBV24-1 and TRBJ2-6; tentative D call: TRBD2 (7 bases). CDR3 size: 16 residues. Germline V gene sequence: CDR1 KGHDR, CDR2 SFDVKD. V lost 5 bases, J lost 4 bases, and 14 bases lay in between. CDR3 nucleotide sequence: TGTGCCACCAGTGGAACGGGGGGCGCCGGGGCCAACGTCCTGACTTTC. This encodes CATSGTGGAGANVLTF.

Many counts were recorded for this clonotype. The chain carries TRBV28 and TRBJ2-7; D is uncertain. Germline V CDR1 and CDR2: MDHEN, SYDVKM. The CDR3 is 13 amino acids. The V gene lost 5 bases and the J gene lost 1 base, with 9 bases spanning the gap. The CDR3 is CASSLTPSYEQYF. CDR3 DNA sequence: TGTGCCAGCAGTCTGACTCCTTCCTACGAGCAGTACTTC.

With regard to this clonotype: A much bigger clone sits one base away, suggesting this may be a read error. Without the conserved terminal phenylalanine or tryptophan, this CDR3 likely stems from a read error. This chain connects TRBV6-5 to TRBJ1-1; tentative D call: TRBD1 (6 bases). The V gene lost 0 bases and the J gene lost 1 base, with 9 bases spanning the gap. CDR3 length: 15 residues. Looked up from germline, CDR1 is MNHEY and CDR2 is SVGAGI. DNA of the CDR3: TGTGCCAGCAGTTACTCTCAGGGGCGGAACACTGAAGCTTTCCTT. Translated: CASSYSQGRNTEAFL.

This clonotype was recorded a few times. This chain joins TRBV5-1 and TRBJ2-3; the D gene is possibly TRBD1 (5 bases). Per the germline V gene, CDR1 is SGHRS and CDR2 is YFSETQ. This CDR3 contains 15 residues. The V end lost 2 bases, the J end lost 1 base, and 11 bases lay between the germline ends. For the CDR3, the DNA is TGCGCCAGCAGCTTAGTGGGGCCGGGCACAGATACGCAGTATTTT. Translation: CASSLVGPGTDTQYF.

V gene TRBV10-2 combines with J gene TRBJ1-2, with D perhaps TRBD1 (6 bases). This CDR3 comprises 15 residues. In germline, CDR1 is WSHSY, CDR2 SAAADI. Trimming removed 6 bases from V and 6 bases from J, with 20 bases in between. CDR3 sequence: CASSLRTASRDGYTF. CDR3 bases: TGCGCCAGCAGCCTTAGGACAGCGAGTAGGGATGGCTACACCTTC.

This clonotype occurred many times. The chain couples TRBV28 to TRBJ2-4, with 8 bases identical to TRBD2. Germline loops: CDR1 MDHEN, CDR2 SYDVKM. The CDR3 consists of 15 residues. The J segment lost 8 bases and the V segment lost 3 bases, leaving 9 bases of the junction unmatched. The CDR3 DNA reads as TGTGCCAGCAGTTTCCCGGGAGGGCCCGGGGACATTCAGTACTTC. Translating it yields CASSFPGGPGDIQYF.

This clonotype appeared many times. Here the CDR3 reads CASSLSWIGNTIYF. CDR3 DNA: TGTGCCAGCAGCCTTAGTTGGATTGGAAACACCATATATTTT. The chain employs TRBV7-2 and TRBJ1-3; D is uncertain. CDR1 SGHTA and CDR2 FQGNSA come from the germline V gene. The CDR3 contains 14 residues. Trimming shortened V by 5 bases and J by 3 bases, and 11 bases separated the two germline ends.